These 24 T cell receptor beta chains were all obtained from the same sample, sequenced in a study of blood T cell repertoires in COVID-19. Profiling relied on immunoSEQ multiplex PCR, and the TCRdb table lists in-frame clones only, not all of them. The sample records 290,000 or so clones, around 90% being singletons. The sample was PBMCs or T cells enriched from blood (not recorded which). The receptors originated from a woman under 30 with acute COVID-19.

This chain links TRBV7-2 with TRBJ1-1; D may be TRBD1 (5 bases). This CDR3 is 13 amino acids long. The V gene's germline CDR1 is SGHTA and CDR2 FQGNSA. Trimming stripped 6 bases from V and 8 bases from J, with 16 bases between. Here the CDR3 reads CASRAPQGREAFF. The CDR3 DNA is TGTGCCAGCAGAGCCCCTCAGGGTAGGGAAGCTTTCTTT. The entire variable domain, with the rest obtained from reference TRBV7-2 and TRBJ1-1, is as follows: GAGVSQSPSNKVTEKGKDVELRCDPISGHTALYWYRQSLGQGLEFLIYFQGNSAPDKSGLPSDRFSAERTGGSVSTLTIQRTQQEDSAVYLCASRAPQGREAFFGQGTRLTVV.

V is TRBV10-3 and J is TRBJ2-7; 10 positions agree with TRBD2. CDR3 length equals 15 residues. CDR1 ENHRY and CDR2 SYGVKD come from the germline V gene. V shed 2 bases and J 3 bases; nucleotides not matched to a gene: 4. The CDR3 bases are TGTGCCATCAGTGAGATTACTAGCGGGATCTACGAGCAGTACTTC. Its protein product is CAISEITSGIYEQYF.

The chain couples TRBV11-3 to TRBJ2-7; D is ambiguous. Germline V CDR1 and CDR2: SGHNT, YENEEA. The CDR3 contains 13 residues. Trimming took 0 bases from V and 2 from J, leaving 5 bases between them. The CDR3 loop is CASSLETAYEQYF. In DNA form, the CDR3 reads TGTGCCAGCAGCTTAGAAACAGCCTACGAGCAGTACTTC.

Notes on this clone: The same CDR3 can be traced to other DNA sequences in this sample. V gene TRBV28 combines with J gene TRBJ1-5; 9 bases line up with TRBD1. The germline CDR1 and CDR2 sequences are MDHEN and SYDVKM. This CDR3 region has 14 residues. V dropped 4 bases and J dropped 7; count of bases not matched to a gene: 5. CDR3 nucleotide sequence: TGTGCCAGCAGTTCCGGACAGGGGCGCCAGCCCCAGCATTTT. Amino acid sequence: CASSSGQGRQPQHF.

This sequence joins TRBV3-1 (or the pseudogene TRBV3-2) and TRBJ1-2, with D tentatively TRBD1 (6 bases). The CDR3 totals 13 residues. The V end was cut by 4 bases, the J end by 7 bases, with 13 bases between. Germline V lookup: CDR1 LGHDT, CDR2 YNNKEL (reference sequence). DNA of the CDR3: TGTGCCAGCAGCCTTGGGCAGGGGTTTGGCTACACCTTC. It codes for CASSLGQGFGYTF.

The rearrangement joins TRBV7-3 to TRBJ2-3; 9 bases line up with TRBD2. This CDR3 is built from 15 residues. Germline V gives CDR1 SGHTA, CDR2 FQGTGA. The V segment lost 4 bases and the J segment 6 bases; nucleotides outside the gene matches: 8. CDR3 region: CASSSRLAGKDTQYF. In nucleotides, the CDR3 is TGTGCCAGCAGCTCTCGCCTAGCGGGAAAGGATACGCAGTATTTT.

The rearrangement uses TRBV29-1 and TRBJ2-1, with 13 bases aligning to TRBD2. J was trimmed by 7 bases and V by 4 bases; bases with no gene match: 13. The CDR3 contains 17 residues. The V gene's germline CDR1 is SQVTM and CDR2 ANQGSEA. CDR3 DNA sequence: TGCAGCGTTGGAGCCCTGGGACTAGCGGGATCTGTGAATGAGCAGTTCTTC. Its protein product is CSVGALGLAGSVNEQFF.

The CDR3 loop reads CASSLTYTEAFF. In DNA form, the CDR3 reads TGTGCCAGCAGCTTGACTTACACTGAAGCTTTCTTT. This chain uses TRBV5-6 with TRBJ1-1; D call uncertain. Germline-derived CDR1 and CDR2 are SGHDT and YYEEEE. This CDR3 comprises 12 residues. Trimming cost V 1 base and J 3 bases, with 4 bases left between them.

The CDR3 region is CASSQGQANQPQHF. CDR3 DNA: TGTGCCAGCAGCCAAGGACAGGCCAATCAGCCCCAGCATTTT. The gene calls are TRBV3-1 (or the pseudogene TRBV3-2) and TRBJ1-5, with a weak D call TRBD1 (6 bases). Germline CDR1 reads LGHDT; CDR2 reads YNNKEL (reference sequence). The CDR3 is 14 residues long. The V gene lost 1 base and the J gene lost 3 bases, with 7 bases spanning the gap.

The genes are TRBV11-3 and TRBJ2-1; 8 bases line up with TRBD1. After removal of 3 bases from V and 2 bases from J, the junction contained 6 bases not matched to a gene. CDR3 length: 16 residues. CDR1 and CDR2 from the germline V gene are SGHNT and YENEEA. The DNA of the CDR3 is TGTGCCAGCAGCTTGGAGGGGGGACAGGCCTACAATGAGCAGTTCTTC. Translation gives CASSLEGGQAYNEQFF.

The gene calls are TRBV19 and TRBJ2-2; a possible D gene is TRBD1 (5 bases). Germline CDR1 LNHDA, CDR2 SQIVND (reference sequence). Trimming cost V 11 bases and J 5 bases, with 15 bases left between them. The CDR3 loop spans 13 amino acids. CDR3 DNA sequence: TGTGCCGCCCAGGGATTTAAGACCGGGGAGCTGTTTTTT. Translated, it gives CAAQGFKTGELFF.

The rearrangement joins TRBV7-3 to TRBJ2-7; 8 positions agree with TRBD2. CDR1 is SGHTA and CDR2 is FQGTGA in the germline V gene. V dropped 5 bases and J dropped 2; count of bases not matched to a gene: 5. The CDR3 is made up of 14 amino acids. The CDR3 DNA is TGTGCCAGCAGCCCTGGACTAGCAGCCTACGAGCAGTACTTC. Encoded protein: CASSPGLAAYEQYF.

Comment on this clone: Other nucleotide sequences in the sample specify the same CDR3. The rearrangement links TRBV28 to TRBJ1-4, with 7 bases that match TRBD1. The CDR3 length is 14 residues. Germline assignment: CDR1 MDHEN and CDR2 SYDVKM. V dropped 5 bases and J dropped 5; count of bases not matched to a gene: 5. DNA of the CDR3: TGTGCCAGCAGTCCTGGGACAGCGAATGAAAAACTGTTTTTT. The encoded protein is CASSPGTANEKLFF.

The chain combines TRBV19 with TRBJ1-2, with D uncertain. This CDR3 is built from 16 residues. V lost 1 base, J lost 5 bases, and 17 bases lay in between. The germline CDR1 and CDR2 sequences are LNHDA and SQIVND (reference sequence). The DNA for the CDR3 is TGTGCCAGTAGTATAGTGAGGGCCGACCTCTCATATGGCTACACCTTC. It yields the protein CASSIVRADLSYGYTF. Supplemented by reference TRBV19 and TRBJ1-2, the full variable domain reads DGGITQSPKYLFRKEGQNVTLSCEQNLNHDAMYWYRQDPGQGLRLIYYSQIVNDFQKGDIAEGYSVSREKKESFPLTVTSAQKNPTAFYLCASSIVRADLSYGYTFGSGTRLTVV.

The chain is built from TRBV14 and TRBJ2-1, with D tentatively TRBD1 (6 bases). The CDR3 length is 16 residues. Germline CDR1 and CDR2: SGHDN and FVKESK. V lost 4 bases, J lost 6 bases, and 19 bases lay in between. The CDR3 loop reads CASSPTDSGKGNEQFF. CDR3 DNA sequence: TGTGCCAGCAGCCCCACGGACAGCGGTAAAGGCAATGAGCAGTTCTTC.

This clone was detected once. The chain uses TRBV28 and TRBJ2-3; 12 positions agree with TRBD2. V shed 5 bases and J 7 bases; nucleotides not matched to a gene: 10. Germline CDR1 reads MDHEN; CDR2 reads SYDVKM. The CDR3 consists of 16 residues. CDR3 loop: CASSRVTSGRGNTQYF. In DNA form, the CDR3 reads TGTGCCAGCAGTCGAGTGACTAGCGGGAGAGGTAATACGCAGTATTTT.

The genes are TRBV9 and TRBJ2-7; weak D call: TRBD1 (7 bases). Germline assignment: CDR1 SGDLS and CDR2 YYNGEE. This CDR3 comprises 15 residues. V lost 3 bases to trimming and J lost 5 bases, with 18 bases between them. The CDR3 sequence: CASSALHRGGDEQYF. The CDR3 nucleotides read TGTGCCAGCAGCGCCCTCCACAGGGGAGGCGACGAGCAGTACTTC.

This clone was detected only once. For the CDR3, the DNA is TGTGCCAGCAGTTCAGTCCCAGGGGTTGGTGGCTACACCTTC. This encodes CASSSVPGVGGYTF. V gene TRBV28 combines with J gene TRBJ1-2; tentative D call: TRBD1 (6 bases). The CDR3 covers 14 residues. The V gene lost 4 bases and the J gene lost 7 bases, with 16 bases spanning the gap. CDR1 MDHEN and CDR2 SYDVKM come from the germline V gene.

This clone was picked up a small number of times. V gene TRBV18 combines with J gene TRBJ2-3; D is possibly TRBD2 (6 bases). Trimming cost V 2 bases and J 4 bases, with 19 bases left between them. In germline, CDR1 is KGHSH, CDR2 LQKENI. There are 17 residues in the CDR3. This chain's CDR3 is CASSPRVPGEGSDTQYF. In DNA, the CDR3 is TGTGCCAGCTCACCAAGAGTTCCGGGAGAGGGTTCAGATACGCAGTATTTT. Full variable domain (rest looked up from reference TRBV18 and TRBJ2-3): NAGVMQNPRHLVRRRGQEARLRCSPMKGHSHVYWYRQLPEEGLKFMVYLQKENIIDESGMPKERFSAEFPKEGPSILRIQQVVRGDSAAYFCASSPRVPGEGSDTQYFGPGTRLTVL.

The chain employs TRBV5-1 and TRBJ1-1; unclear D gene. Deletions cut 1 base from V and 4 bases from J, with 11 bases between. This CDR3 region has 14 residues. The germline gives CDR1 SGHRS, CDR2 YFSETQ. In DNA, the CDR3 is TGCGCCAGCAGCTTGCGAGGCGCGAGCACTGAAGCTTTCTTT. It is translated as CASSLRGASTEAFF.

This clone was counted a single time. The rearrangement links TRBV27 to TRBJ2-7, with 9 bases identical to TRBD1. There are 15 residues in the CDR3. Germline CDR1 MNHEY, CDR2 SMNVEV (reference sequence). Trimming cost V 3 bases and J 5 bases; bases outside gene matches: 8. CDR3: CASSLAGTGFHEQYF. The CDR3 bases are TGTGCCAGCAGTTTGGCCGGGACAGGGTTCCACGAGCAGTACTTC.

J is TRBJ1-3 and V is TRBV10-2; D unresolved. The ends were cut back, 4 bases at V and 3 bases at J, with 22 bases in the middle. Germline V gene lookup returns CDR1 WSHSY and CDR2 SAAADI. The CDR3 contains 18 residues. In nucleotides, the CDR3 is TGCGCCAGCAGTGGCCCCAATGTGAGGGCAAGTAGTGGAAACACCATATATTTT. It specifies CASSGPNVRASSGNTIYF.

CDR3 coding DNA: TGTGCCACCAGTGATCTTCCCTATAGCGGAAACTCCTACAATGAGCAGTTCTTC. Encoded protein: CATSDLPYSGNSYNEQFF. The chain couples TRBV24-1 to TRBJ2-1; D possibly corresponds to TRBD2 (6 bases). Germline V gives CDR1 KGHDR, CDR2 SFDVKD. The CDR3 is 18 residues long. The V and J ends lost 3 bases and 0 bases respectively, with 17 bases between them.

The CDR3 loop reads CASSQTSGRAKNIQYF. In nucleotides, the CDR3 is TGTGCCAGCAGCCAAACTAGCGGGAGAGCCAAAAACATTCAGTACTTC. The gene calls are TRBV9 and TRBJ2-4; 11 nucleotides align to TRBD2. Germline trimming cut 4 bases from V and 0 bases from J; bases unmatched to any gene: 3. CDR3 size: 16 residues. CDR1 and CDR2 (germline): SGDLS, YYNGEE. Full variable domain (outside the CDR3, taken from reference TRBV9 and TRBJ2-4): DSGVTQTPKHLITATGQRVTLRCSPRSGDLSVYWYQQSLDQGLQFLIQYYNGEERAKGNILERFSAQQFPDLHSELNLSSLELGDSALYFCASSQTSGRAKNIQYFGAGTRLSVL.